This T cell receptor beta chain came from a study of cytomegalovirus exposure and HLA in healthy donors. In the study overall: The same platform was used for the roughly 120 validation repertoires as for the roughly 730 first-cohort repertoires, as reported in a later analysis. Study-wide results and limits: Cytomegalovirus status was reportedly diagnosed by the classifier with high sensitivity and specificity.

Germline V CDR1 and CDR2: SQVTM, ANQGSEA. V was clipped by 8 bases and J by 8 bases, with 17 bases between them. The CDR3 has 12 residues. Remarks on this clone: Its antigen is not identified.

This table comes from immunoSEQ multiplex PCR, and its TCRdb copy is limited to in-frame clones, with some not included. This table has about 150,000 clones, over 80% appearing once. The rearrangement joins TRBV29-1 to TRBJ2-3, with D possibly being TRBD2 (5 bases). This clonotype was sampled from a woman in her twenties or thirties in good health and CMV-seropositive. The sequencing input was PBMCs. The CDR3 loop reads CSPQTTGGTQYF. For the CDR3, the DNA is TGCAGCCCACAAACTACCGGAGGTACGCAGTATTTT.